The rows below give T cell receptor beta chains drawn from one sample of a study of T cell repertoires in cytomegalovirus infection. The antigens these receptors bind are not known. TCRdb re-derived calls from the reads in MiXCR, one entry per CDR3 protein. The sample has 140,000 to 150,000 distinct CDR3 sequences; about 32% are singletons. The material sequenced was CD8+ T cells from cultured PBMCs, taken from culture after CMV antigen stimulation. The origin of the receptors is a human donor in good health (CMV status not recorded). Some clones in this sample may be carry-over from other donors' samples. CDR3s include the opening cysteine and the closing phenylalanine or tryptophan. Fields, in order: D gene, V gene, CDR3 protein. A D gene is named only where the DNA matches it firmly.

D: TRBD1; V: TRBV15; CDR3: CATSRRGQGPGYTF
D: TRBD1; V: TRBV20-1; CDR3: CSAETTGGYNEQFF
D: NA; V: TRBV6-6; CDR3: CASSYVRGAGYGYTF
D: NA; V: TRBV11-2; CDR3: CASSLGISYEQYF
D: NA; V: TRBV19; CDR3: CASSSGTLKRGNQPQHF
D: TRBD1; V: TRBV11-2; CDR3: CASSPWDRGPGTDTQYF
D: NA; V: TRBV3-1; CDR3: CASSQDPDRLMFYGYTF
D: NA; V: TRBV12-3/TRBV12-4; CDR3: CASSLLQGGSTEAFF
D: NA; V: TRBV20-1; CDR3: CSPWDIGIGYTF
D: NA; V: TRBV28; CDR3: CASSYRDTLYQETQYF
D: TRBD2; V: TRBV24-1; CDR3: CATSAGGSSYNEQFF
D: NA; V: TRBV24-1; CDR3: CATSDFGDGYTF
D: TRBD2; V: TRBV7-2; CDR3: CASSLVAGGWETQYF
D: NA; V: TRBV29-1; CDR3: CSVSPQDEQYF
D: NA; V: TRBV7-9; CDR3: CASSLSFSSTNEKLFF
D: NA; V: TRBV29-1; CDR3: CSAQVAVSDTQYF
D: TRBD1; V: TRBV24-1; CDR3: CATSDPDRGEYGYTF
D: TRBD1; V: TRBV27; CDR3: CASSRTGREQYF
D: NA; V: TRBV4-1; CDR3: CASSQVEGRLTEAFF
D: TRBD2; V: TRBV7-8; CDR3: CASSLGLAGGRSYNEQFF
D: NA; V: TRBV19; CDR3: CASTPRAGSNQPQHF
D: TRBD2; V: TRBV12-3/TRBV12-4; CDR3: CASSLSGGGYNEQFF
D: TRBD1; V: TRBV12-3/TRBV12-4; CDR3: CAIQTGADTQYF
D: TRBD2; V: TRBV6-2/TRBV6-3; CDR3: CASRGTSGGETQYF
D: NA; V: TRBV15; CDR3: CATRGGGSSYNEQFF
D: NA; V: TRBV2; CDR3: CASSVDGYNEQFF
D: NA; V: TRBV12-3/TRBV12-4; CDR3: CAISGGGIHTEAFF
D: NA; V: TRBV27; CDR3: CASSHGNTEAFF
D: NA; V: TRBV29-1; CDR3: CSVGEDGYTF
D: NA; V: TRBV4-1; CDR3: CASSQIRASSYEQSF
D: NA; V: TRBV27; CDR3: CASSHGGTYNEQFF
D: TRBD1; V: TRBV6-1; CDR3: CASSEGTGEAKNIQYF
D: NA; V: TRBV29-1; CDR3: CSVRDMNTEAFF
D: NA; V: TRBV19; CDR3: CASRSLSGEQYF
D: TRBD1; V: TRBV27; CDR3: CASSLLGYWDRGQTQYF
D: NA; V: TRBV4-1; CDR3: CAVGGLLYNEQFF
D: TRBD2; V: TRBV12-3/TRBV12-4; CDR3: CASSLSLAGGETQYF
D: TRBD2; V: TRBV24-1; CDR3: CATSDSTGTSGYNEQFF
D: TRBD1; V: TRBV12-3/TRBV12-4; CDR3: CASSSRGPGNTIYF
D: NA; V: TRBV19; CDR3: CASSTFGIGTYNEQFF
D: TRBD1; V: TRBV7-2; CDR3: CASSFAGGDIYF
D: NA; V: TRBV20-1; CDR3: CSARLPGAGPTEAFF
D: NA; V: TRBV4-1; CDR3: CASSPTPLGTDTQYF
D: NA; V: TRBV12-3/TRBV12-4; CDR3: CASSTGNTEQYF
D: NA; V: TRBV19; CDR3: CASSPSLAGREQYF
D: NA; V: TRBV2; CDR3: CASYQTAMNTEAFF
D: TRBD1; V: TRBV4-1; CDR3: CASSIPPGQGIGELFF
D: NA; V: TRBV11-1; CDR3: CASSSWTEHHGEQYF
D: NA; V: TRBV7-9; CDR3: CASSFKGFEQYF
D: NA; V: TRBV7-2; CDR3: CASTGQGNTIYF
D: NA; V: TRBV15; CDR3: CATSEPTDRQPQHF